What follows are 20 T cell receptor beta chains derived from one specimen sequenced in a study of glioma-infiltrating T cells. TCR alpha and beta CDR3 regions were amplified from RNA using iRepertoire nested multiplex PCR. In TCRdb, the multiplex PCR reads were re-called with MiXCR into one record per CDR3 protein. Here the sample spans around 130,000 distinct CDR3 sequences, around 23% being singletons. Input material: glioma tissue, nonneoplastic brain tissue, or PBMCs (not recorded which). Source of these receptors: a human donor with low-grade glioma or glioblastoma, undergoing nonglioma brain surgery, or in good health (not recorded which).

Remarks on this clonotype: A read error may be the cause here, since a much bigger clone is one base away. The chain has TRBV28 and TRBJ2-7, with a tentative D call TRBD1 (5 bases). CDR1 and CDR2 from the germline V gene are MDHEN and SYDVKM. The CDR3 is 13 amino acids. CDR3 DNA: TGTGCCGGCAGTTTGGCCCTGCAGGGCGAGCAGTACGTC. Its translation is CAGSLALQGEQYV.

In its sample, this clonotype was seen a few times. The gene calls are TRBV6-1 and TRBJ1-2; D is undetermined. This CDR3 region has 14 residues. Per germline, CDR1 MNHNS and CDR2 SASEGT. V shed 5 bases and J shed 4 bases, with 14 bases lying between them. The CDR3 DNA sequence: TGTGCCAGCAGTAGTAATGGAGTCGGCTATGGCTACACCTTC. Translating gives CASSSNGVGYGYTF.

Written as DNA, the CDR3 is TGTGCCAGCAGCCTCGTAGCGGGGGGCCAAGAGACCCAGTACTTC. Translated: CASSLVAGGQETQYF. V and J are TRBV7-3 and TRBJ2-5, with 10 bases aligning to TRBD2. The V and J ends lost 5 bases and 1 base, in that order; junction bases with no gene match: 4. This CDR3 contains 15 residues. The germline V gene encodes CDR1 SGHTA and CDR2 FQGTGA.

V is TRBV7-2 and J is TRBJ2-3; 10 bases are shared with TRBD2. Trimming removed 6 bases from V and 3 bases from J; junction bases left unmatched: 6. The CDR3 covers 15 residues. Germline loops: CDR1 SGHTA, CDR2 FQGNSA. The CDR3 bases are TGTGCCAGCAGATATAGCGGGGGGCCGACAGATACGCAGTATTTT. Translated: CASRYSGGPTDTQYF.

This clonotype was recorded many times. This chain connects TRBV25-1 to TRBJ1-1, with D hard to call. The CDR3 has 14 amino acids. V dropped 2 bases and J dropped 1 base, with 8 bases sitting between them. Germline V gene sequence: CDR1 MGHDK, CDR2 SYGVNS. The CDR3 DNA reads as TGTGCCAGCAGTGAAAGCGGTAGGAACACTGAAGCTTTCTTT. Its translation: CASSESGRNTEAFF.

About this clonotype: Given a much more abundant clone one base away, this may be a read error. This rearrangement joins TRBV6-2 or TRBV6-3 to TRBJ1-6; D perhaps matches TRBD1 (5 bases). Germline assignment: CDR1 MNHEY and CDR2 SVGEGT. V lost 5 bases to trimming and J lost 5 bases, with 10 bases between them. There are 14 residues in the CDR3. The CDR3 sequence is CASSGTPDNSPLHF. Here the CDR3 DNA reads TGTGCCAGCAGTGGGACCCCTGATAATTCACCCCTCCACTTT.

Points on this clonotype: This sequence may be a read error, since a much larger clone differs from it by one base. The V gene is TRBV6-1, the J gene TRBJ2-1, with 10 bases matching TRBD1. This CDR3 has 15 amino acids. In germline, CDR1 is MNHNS, CDR2 SASEGT. V lost 5 bases, J lost 6 bases, and 7 bases stayed unmatched. The chain's CDR3 is CASSPRDRGFNEQFF. The CDR3, as DNA: TGTGCCAGCAGTCCCCGGGACAGGGGTTTCAATGAGCAGTTCTTC.

This chain links TRBV7-7 with TRBJ2-7, with 7 bases lining up with TRBD2. Germline V lookup: CDR1 SSHAT, CDR2 FNYEAQ (reference sequence). The length of the CDR3 is 15 residues. CDR3 sequence (DNA): TGTTCCAACTTCCCACCGGGACTAAAGTCGAAGACCCAGTACGTC. Protein product: CSNFPPGLKSKTQYV.

This clonotype was found a few times. The genes are TRBV19 and TRBJ2-3; TRBD2 is a possible D gene (5 bases). The V gene's germline CDR1 is LNHDA and CDR2 SQIVND (reference sequence). V gave up 6 bases and J gave up 6 bases, with 19 bases separating them. The CDR3 consists of 15 residues. The CDR3 DNA is TGTGCCAGTAGGGGCGTGGCTAGCAGTCGTGATACGCAGTATTTT. Its protein is CASRGVASSRDTQYF.

The rearrangement links TRBV7-9 to TRBJ1-3, with D uncertain. The CDR3 totals 16 residues. Trimming removed 3 bases from V and 8 bases from J, with 20 bases in between. Germline V CDR1 and CDR2: SEHNR, FQNEAQ (reference sequence). The CDR3 bases are TGTGCCAGCAGCTTCTCCGTGAGTCAGTCGAAGGACACCATATATTTT. Translating gives CASSFSVSQSKDTIYF.

Many counts were recorded for this clonotype. The V gene is TRBV27, the J gene TRBJ2-7; TRBD2 matches at 7 bases. The V gene's germline CDR1 is MNHEY and CDR2 SMNVEV (reference sequence). The J segment lost 0 bases and the V segment lost 6 bases, leaving 8 bases of the junction unmatched. The CDR3 covers 15 residues. DNA for the CDR3: TGTGCCAGCAGCCCAGCGGGGAGCTACTCCTACGAGCAGTACGTC. This codes for CASSPAGSYSYEQYV.

The chain recombines TRBV7-9 with TRBJ2-2; the D is unclear. Germline values: CDR1 SEHNR, CDR2 FQNEAQ (reference sequence). The V and J ends lost 2 bases and 7 bases respectively, with 11 bases between them. The length of the CDR3 is 14 residues. The CDR3 sequence is CASSLITVGGELFF. The CDR3 nucleotides read TGTGCCAGCAGCTTAATCACCGTAGGCGGGGAGCTGTTTTTT.

At least ten counts were recorded for this clonotype. The rearrangement links TRBV7-8 to TRBJ2-1; 7 bases align to TRBD2. V lost 8 bases and J lost 2; bases outside the gene matches: 6. This CDR3 region has 14 residues. Germline V gene sequence: CDR1 SGHVS, CDR2 FQNEAQ. The CDR3 coding sequence is TGTGCCAGCCGCCCTAGCGGCCCCTACAATGAGCAGTTCTTC. Translating gives CASRPSGPYNEQFF. The variable domain in full, completed from reference TRBV7-8 and TRBJ2-1, reads GAGVSQSPRYKVAKRGQDVALRCDPISGHVSLFWYQQALGQGPEFLTYFQNEAQLDKSGLPSDRFFAERPEGSVSTLKIQRTQQEDSAVYLCASRPSGPYNEQFFGPGTRLTVL.

This clonotype came up many times. The genes are TRBV28 and TRBJ1-5; D gene uncertain. Trimming stripped 5 bases from V and 6 bases from J, with 20 bases between. This CDR3 comprises 16 residues. Germline V gives CDR1 MDHEN, CDR2 SYDVKM. CDR3 DNA: TGTGCCAGCAGTCCCCCCCGGGCTCACCTCGGTCAGCCCCAGCATTTT. This translates into CASSPPRAHLGQPQHF.

This rearrangement joins TRBV18 to TRBJ1-1, with D perhaps matching TRBD1 (5 bases). Germline values: CDR1 KGHSH, CDR2 LQKENI. The CDR3 is 15 residues long. Trimming cost V 5 bases and J 8 bases, with 21 bases left between them. CDR3 sequence: CASSSTGRGNREAFF. The CDR3 region has the DNA TGTGCCAGCTCATCAACAGGACGAGGGAATAGGGAAGCTTTCTTT. Full variable domain (remainder filled in from reference TRBV18 and TRBJ1-1): NAGVMQNPRHLVRRRGQEARLRCSPMKGHSHVYWYRQLPEEGLKFMVYLQKENIIDESGMPKERFSAEFPKEGPSILRIQQVVRGDSAAYFCASSSTGRGNREAFFGQGTRLTVV.

This chain links TRBV5-1 with TRBJ1-4; D is unresolved. CDR3 length: 13 residues. From germline, CDR1 is SGHRS and CDR2 YFSETQ. V lost 1 base and J lost 8, with 9 bases in between. CDR3 protein: CASSLNFAEKLFF. CDR3 coding DNA: TGCGCCAGCAGCTTGAATTTCGCAGAAAAACTGTTTTTT. Complete variable domain (other parts from reference TRBV5-1 and TRBJ1-4): KAGVTQTPRYLIKTRGQQVTLSCSPISGHRSVSWYQQTPGQGLQFLFEYFSETQRNKGNFPGRFSGRQFSNSRSEMNVSTLELGDSALYLCASSLNFAEKLFFGSGTQLSVL.

This clonotype has at least ten counts. The rearrangement links TRBV27 to TRBJ2-7; 8 bases are shared with TRBD2. Germline V gives CDR1 MNHEY, CDR2 SMNVEV (reference sequence). The J segment lost 8 bases and the V segment lost 3 bases, leaving 6 bases of the junction unmatched. The CDR3 has 13 amino acids. In nucleotides, the CDR3 is TGTGCCAGCAGTTTCGACGGGGGGGGTAAGCAGTACGTC. As protein: CASSFDGGGKQYV.

This rearrangement joins TRBV28 to TRBJ2-3; 10 nucleotides match TRBD2. V shed 7 bases, J shed 5 bases, and the junction held 18 bases outside the gene matches. The length of the CDR3 is 18 residues. Germline V lookup: CDR1 MDHEN, CDR2 SYDVKM. In DNA form, the CDR3 reads TGTGCCAGCACCCCAGGGTTTACTAGCGGGGCTGGCATAGATACGCAGTATTTT. This codes for CASTPGFTSGAGIDTQYF.

The rearrangement links TRBV7-2 to TRBJ1-3; TRBD1 matches 9 bases. This CDR3 comprises 16 residues. The junction had 4 bases not matched to a gene; V was cut back by 1 base and J by 3 bases. CDR1 and CDR2 from the germline V gene are SGHTA and FQGNSA. For the CDR3, the DNA is TGTGCCAGCAGCTTAGACGGACAGGGGTATGGAAACACCATATATTTT. It yields the protein CASSLDGQGYGNTIYF. The variable domain in full, completed from reference TRBV7-2 and TRBJ1-3, reads GAGVSQSPSNKVTEKGKDVELRCDPISGHTALYWYRQSLGQGLEFLIYFQGNSAPDKSGLPSDRFSAERTGGSVSTLTIQRTQQEDSAVYLCASSLDGQGYGNTIYFGEGSWLTVV.

This clonotype was observed many times. This chain uses TRBV24-1 with TRBJ2-1, with D perhaps TRBD1 (5 bases). Germline loops: CDR1 KGHDR, CDR2 SFDVKD. This CDR3 is built from 13 residues. The ends were cut back, 4 bases at V and 9 bases at J, with 12 bases in the middle. The CDR3 DNA reads as TGTGCCACCAGTGAGTCTCTTCAGGGTGAGCAGTTCTTC. It yields the protein CATSESLQGEQFF.